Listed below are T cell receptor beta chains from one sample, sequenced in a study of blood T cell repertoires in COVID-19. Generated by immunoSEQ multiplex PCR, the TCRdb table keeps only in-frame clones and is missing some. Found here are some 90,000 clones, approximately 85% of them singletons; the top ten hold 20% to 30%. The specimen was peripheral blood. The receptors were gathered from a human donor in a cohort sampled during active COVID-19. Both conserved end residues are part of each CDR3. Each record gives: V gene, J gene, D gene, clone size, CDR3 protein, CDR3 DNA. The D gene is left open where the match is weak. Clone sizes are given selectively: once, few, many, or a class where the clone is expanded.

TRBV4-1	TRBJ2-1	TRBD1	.	CASSTGGSNEQFF	TGCGCCAGCAGCACAGGGGGCTCGAATGAGCAGTTCTTC
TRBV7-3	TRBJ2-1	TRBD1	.	CASSLDRGTYNEQFF	TGTGCCAGCAGCTTAGACAGGGGGACATACAATGAGCAGTTCTTC
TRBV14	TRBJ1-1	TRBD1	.	CASSSSGGTEAFF	TGTGCCAGCAGCTCTTCAGGGGGCACTGAAGCTTTCTTT
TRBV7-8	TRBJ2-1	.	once	CASSLTQSYNEQFF	TGTGCCAGCAGCTTAACACAGTCCTACAATGAGCAGTTCTTC
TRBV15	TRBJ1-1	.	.	CATSERGENTEAFF	TGTGCCACCAGCGAGCGGGGGGAGAACACTGAAGCTTTCTTT
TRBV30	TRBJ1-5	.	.	CAWTSGRGNQPQHF	TGTGCCTGGACCTCCGGGAGAGGCAATCAGCCCCAGCATTTT
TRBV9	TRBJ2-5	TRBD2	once	CASSVGLAGGRETQYF	TGTGCCAGCAGCGTAGGACTAGCGGGGGGCCGGGAGACCCAGTACTTC
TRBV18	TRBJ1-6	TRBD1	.	CASSPGTANSPLHF	TGTGCCAGCTCACCAGGGACAGCGAATTCACCCCTCCACTTT
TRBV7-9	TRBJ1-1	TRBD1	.	CASSFRGAGGPTEAFF	TGTGCCAGCAGCTTTAGGGGAGCAGGGGGTCCCACTGAAGCTTTCTTT
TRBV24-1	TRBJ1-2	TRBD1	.	CATMVVGQGRNNYGYTF	TGTGCCACCATGGTAGTTGGACAGGGTAGAAATAACTATGGCTACACCTTC
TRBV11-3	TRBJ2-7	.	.	CASSLGQVGEQYF	TGTGCCAGCAGCTTAGGACAGGTGGGCGAGCAGTACTTC
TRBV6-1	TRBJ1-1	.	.	CASSEGQGRDTEAFF	TGTGCCAGCAGTGAAGGGCAGGGGAGGGACACTGAAGCTTTCTTT
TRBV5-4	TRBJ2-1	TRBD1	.	CASSPTDRHNEQFF	TGTGCCAGCAGCCCCACGGACAGGCACAATGAGCAGTTCTTC
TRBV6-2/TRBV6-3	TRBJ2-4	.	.	CASSSPSTRAKNIQYF	TGTGCCAGCAGTTCCCCTTCTACCAGGGCCAAAAACATTCAGTACTTC